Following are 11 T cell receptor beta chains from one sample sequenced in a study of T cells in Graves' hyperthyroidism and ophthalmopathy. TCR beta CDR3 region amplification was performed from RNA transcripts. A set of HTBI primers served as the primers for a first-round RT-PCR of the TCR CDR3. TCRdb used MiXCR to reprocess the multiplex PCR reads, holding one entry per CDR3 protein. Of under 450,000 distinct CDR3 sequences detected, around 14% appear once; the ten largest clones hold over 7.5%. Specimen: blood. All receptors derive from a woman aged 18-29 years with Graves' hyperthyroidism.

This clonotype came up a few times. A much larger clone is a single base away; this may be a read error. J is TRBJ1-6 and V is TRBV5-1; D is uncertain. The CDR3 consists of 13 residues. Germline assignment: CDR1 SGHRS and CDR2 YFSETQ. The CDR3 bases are TGCGCCAGCAGCTCCACGGCAAATTCACCCCTCGACTTT. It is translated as CASSSTANSPLDF.

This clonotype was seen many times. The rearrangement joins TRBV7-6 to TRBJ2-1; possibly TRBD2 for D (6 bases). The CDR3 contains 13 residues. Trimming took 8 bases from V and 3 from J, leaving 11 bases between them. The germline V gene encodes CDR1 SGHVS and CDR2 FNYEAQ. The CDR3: CASARRDYNEQFF. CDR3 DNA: TGTGCCAGCGCACGGCGGGACTACAATGAGCAGTTCTTC.

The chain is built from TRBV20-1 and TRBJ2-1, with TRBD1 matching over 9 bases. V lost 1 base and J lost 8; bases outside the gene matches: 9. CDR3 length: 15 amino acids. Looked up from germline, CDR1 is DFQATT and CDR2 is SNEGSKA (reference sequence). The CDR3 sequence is CSARAGTGRVYEQFF. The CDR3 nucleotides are TGCAGTGCTAGAGCCGGGACAGGGCGGGTATATGAGCAGTTCTTC.

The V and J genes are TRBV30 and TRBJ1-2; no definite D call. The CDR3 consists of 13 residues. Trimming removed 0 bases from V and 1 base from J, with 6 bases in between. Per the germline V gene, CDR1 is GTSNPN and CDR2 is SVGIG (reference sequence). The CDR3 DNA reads TGTGCCTGGAGTGTCGGCAGTAACTATGGCTACACCTTC. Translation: CAWSVGSNYGYTF.

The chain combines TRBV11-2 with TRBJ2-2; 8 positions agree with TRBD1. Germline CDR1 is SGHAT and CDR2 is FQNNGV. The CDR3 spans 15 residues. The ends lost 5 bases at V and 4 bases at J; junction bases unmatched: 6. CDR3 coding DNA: TGTGCCAGCAGCCTGACAGGGGTGGGCACCGGGGAGCTGTTTTTT. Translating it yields CASSLTGVGTGELFF.

CDR3 residues: CASSVGQGRGETQYF. The CDR3 DNA reads TGTGCCAGCAGCGTTGGGCAGGGCAGGGGAGAGACCCAGTACTTC. The V call is TRBV9, the J call TRBJ2-5, with D possibly matching TRBD1 (6 bases). Germline-derived CDR1 and CDR2 are SGDLS and YYNGEE. The V end was cut by 2 bases, the J end by 4 bases, with 15 bases between. The CDR3 totals 15 residues.

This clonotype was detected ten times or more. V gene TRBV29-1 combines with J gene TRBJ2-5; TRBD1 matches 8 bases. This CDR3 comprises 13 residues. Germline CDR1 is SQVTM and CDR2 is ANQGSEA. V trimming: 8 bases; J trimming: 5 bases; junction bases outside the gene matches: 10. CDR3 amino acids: CSLRGRGLETQYF. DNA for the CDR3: TGCAGCCTGCGGGGCAGGGGGCTTGAGACCCAGTACTTC.

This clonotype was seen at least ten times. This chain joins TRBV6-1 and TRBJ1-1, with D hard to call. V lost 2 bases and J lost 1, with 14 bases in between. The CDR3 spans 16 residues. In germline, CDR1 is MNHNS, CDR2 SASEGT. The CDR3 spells CASSELGSGENTEAFF. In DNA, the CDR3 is TGTGCCAGCAGTGAACTTGGGAGCGGTGAGAACACTGAAGCTTTCTTT.

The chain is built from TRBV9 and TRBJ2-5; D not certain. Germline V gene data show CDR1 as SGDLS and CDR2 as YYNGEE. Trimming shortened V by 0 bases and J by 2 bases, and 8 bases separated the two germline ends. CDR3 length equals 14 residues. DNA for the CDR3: TGTGCCAGCAGCGTAGAAGGCATACAAGAGACCCAGTACTTC. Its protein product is CASSVEGIQETQYF.

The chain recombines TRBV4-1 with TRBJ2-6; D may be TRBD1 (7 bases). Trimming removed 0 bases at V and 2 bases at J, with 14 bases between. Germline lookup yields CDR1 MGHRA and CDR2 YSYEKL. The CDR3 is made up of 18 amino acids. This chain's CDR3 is CASSQDRGARTGANVLTF. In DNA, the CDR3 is TGCGCCAGCAGCCAAGACAGGGGGGCAAGGACTGGGGCCAACGTCCTGACTTTC.

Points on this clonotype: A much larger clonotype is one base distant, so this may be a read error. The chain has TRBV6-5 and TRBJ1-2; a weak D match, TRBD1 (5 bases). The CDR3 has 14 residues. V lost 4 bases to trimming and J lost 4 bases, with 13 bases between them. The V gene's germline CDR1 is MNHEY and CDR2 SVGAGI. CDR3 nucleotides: TGTGCCAGCAGTTCTCAGGGTTCTGCCTATGGCTACACCTTC. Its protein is CASSSQGSAYGYTF.